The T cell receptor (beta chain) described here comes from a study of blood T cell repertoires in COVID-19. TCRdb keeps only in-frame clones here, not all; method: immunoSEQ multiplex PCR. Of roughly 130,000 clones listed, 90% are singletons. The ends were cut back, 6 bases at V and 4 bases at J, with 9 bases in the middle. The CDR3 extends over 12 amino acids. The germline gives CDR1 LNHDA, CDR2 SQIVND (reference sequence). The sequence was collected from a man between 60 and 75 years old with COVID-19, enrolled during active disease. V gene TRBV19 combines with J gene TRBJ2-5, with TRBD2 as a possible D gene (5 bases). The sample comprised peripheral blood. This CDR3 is CASSPSGETQYF. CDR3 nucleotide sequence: TGTGCCAGTAGCCCAAGCGGAGAGACCCAGTACTTC. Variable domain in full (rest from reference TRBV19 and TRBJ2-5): DGGITQSPKYLFRKEGQNVTLSCEQNLNHDAMYWYRQDPGQGLRLIYYSQIVNDFQKGDIAEGYSVSREKKESFPLTVTSAQKNPTAFYLCASSPSGETQYFGPGTRLLVL.